One and the same sample provided the 29 T cell receptor beta chains below, sequenced in a study of OX40 agonist ivuxolimab in advanced cancers. Sequencing was performed with immunoSEQ multiplex PCR; in TCRdb, only in-frame clones are kept and a portion is missing. Of just over 95,000 clones listed, approximately 85% are singletons. The sequencing used CD4+ or CD8+ T cells sorted from blood, collected in a trial of the OX40 agonist ivuxolimab. The receptors derive from an adult with an advanced solid tumor such as melanoma, head and neck, liver or kidney cancer.

This clone was seen once. V is TRBV9 and J is TRBJ2-3; D tentatively reads TRBD1 or TRBD2 (5 bases each). V lost 1 base and J lost 3, with 12 bases in between. In germline, CDR1 is SGDLS, CDR2 YYNGEE. CDR3 length: 15 amino acids. CDR3 in amino acids: CASSVWAGSTDTQYF. CDR3 bases: TGTGCCAGCAGCGTATGGGCAGGGAGTACAGATACGCAGTATTTT.

V usage is TRBV7-2 and J usage is TRBJ2-5, with D unresolved. CDR3 length: 13 residues. Trimming removed 1 base from V and 1 base from J, with 4 bases in between. CDR1 and CDR2 from the germline V gene are SGHTA and FQGNSA. In DNA, the CDR3 is TGTGCCAGCAGCTTAGTGTCCCAAGAGACCCAGTACTTC. As protein: CASSLVSQETQYF. The full variable domain, in which reference TRBV7-2 and TRBJ2-5 provide the parts outside the CDR3, is GAGVSQSPSNKVTEKGKDVELRCDPISGHTALYWYRQSLGQGLEFLIYFQGNSAPDKSGLPSDRFSAERTGGSVSTLTIQRTQQEDSAVYLCASSLVSQETQYFGPGTRLLVL.

The CDR3 loop reads CASSPVEFLSTNTGELFF. CDR3 in DNA: TGTGCCAGCTCACCAGTCGAGTTCCTCTCGACGAACACCGGGGAGCTGTTTTTT. This chain connects TRBV18 to TRBJ2-2, with D hard to call. Per germline, CDR1 KGHSH and CDR2 LQKENI. The CDR3 loop spans 18 amino acids. The V gene lost 2 bases and the J gene lost 0 bases, with 16 bases spanning the gap.

The chain has TRBV19 and TRBJ1-2; D not certain. V was shortened by 3 bases and J by 2 bases, with 7 bases between the two germline ends. CDR3 length: 13 amino acids. Germline CDR1 is LNHDA and CDR2 is SQIVND (reference sequence). The CDR3 region is CASSIFTNYGYTF. The CDR3 DNA sequence: TGTGCCAGTAGTATTTTCACCAACTATGGCTACACCTTC.

In DNA, the CDR3 is TGTGCCAGTAGTATGCTTACTAGAGATACGCAGTATTTT. Translated, it gives CASSMLTRDTQYF. This chain uses TRBV19 with TRBJ2-3; TRBD2 is a possible D gene (5 bases). Germline CDR1 and CDR2: LNHDA and SQIVND (reference sequence). The CDR3 length is 13 residues. Trimming took 3 bases from V and 5 from J, leaving 9 bases between them.

The chain links TRBV5-1 to TRBJ2-7; D is uncertain. The CDR3 has 12 amino acids. V was shortened by 7 bases and J by 3 bases, with 11 bases between the two germline ends. The V gene's germline CDR1 is SGHRS and CDR2 YFSETQ. CDR3: CASAGDNYEQYF. For the CDR3, the DNA is TGCGCCAGCGCAGGTGATAACTACGAGCAGTACTTC.

The V call is TRBV27, the J call TRBJ2-3; TRBD1 is a possible D gene (6 bases). CDR1 is MNHEY and CDR2 is SMNVEV in the germline V gene (reference sequence). There are 13 residues in the CDR3. V was pared by 8 bases and J by 3 bases, with 12 bases between. CDR3 sequence (DNA): TGTGCCAGCCTGGACAGATCGACAGATACGCAGTATTTT. Residues: CASLDRSTDTQYF.

V is TRBV5-1 and J is TRBJ2-5; 7 bases agree with TRBD1. CDR1 is SGHRS and CDR2 is YFSETQ in the germline V gene. V lost 4 bases, J lost 3 bases, and 6 bases stayed unmatched. The CDR3 sequence is 14 residues long. The CDR3 loop reads CASSRPGTEETQYF. CDR3 DNA sequence: TGCGCCAGCAGCCGCCCCGGGACAGAAGAGACCCAGTACTTC.

This chain links TRBV4-2 with TRBJ2-5; tentative D call: TRBD2 (5 bases). The ends were cut back, 1 base at V and 4 bases at J, with 10 bases in the middle. This CDR3 is 14 amino acids long. Germline CDR1 reads LGHNA; CDR2 reads YNFKEQ. The CDR3: CASSQASRVETQYF. The CDR3 region has the DNA TGTGCCAGCAGCCAAGCCTCGAGGGTAGAGACCCAGTACTTC.

The genes are TRBV9 and TRBJ2-3; TRBD2 is a possible D gene (6 bases). This CDR3 comprises 16 residues. The V gene's germline CDR1 is SGDLS and CDR2 YYNGEE. Trimming took 4 bases from V and 0 from J, leaving 15 bases between them. The CDR3 reads CASSPPAGLSTDTQYF. CDR3 sequence (DNA): TGTGCCAGCAGCCCCCCTGCGGGACTTAGCACAGATACGCAGTATTTT.

This sequence joins TRBV19 and TRBJ2-3; tentative D call: TRBD1 (6 bases). V lost 4 bases and J 6 bases, leaving 17 bases between the germline ends. The CDR3 has 15 residues. Germline V gives CDR1 LNHDA, CDR2 SQIVND (reference sequence). The CDR3 region has the DNA TGTGCCAGTAGTAACAGGGTGGGCCTCATGGATACGCAGTATTTT. Its protein is CASSNRVGLMDTQYF.

The table lists this clone with a count of one. The chain joins TRBV28 to TRBJ2-7; no firm D call. Per germline, CDR1 MDHEN and CDR2 SYDVKM. The V end lost 6 bases, the J end lost 2 bases, and 8 bases lay between the germline ends. The CDR3 totals 12 residues. The CDR3 here is CASRLGTYEQYF. In DNA form, the CDR3 reads TGTGCCAGCAGGCTAGGGACCTACGAGCAGTACTTC.

V and J are TRBV11-3 and TRBJ2-1; TRBD1 agrees at 9 bases. Trimming took 1 base from V and 4 from J; bases not matched to a gene: 5. Germline CDR1 reads SGHNT; CDR2 reads YENEEA. The CDR3 is 16 amino acids. CDR3 residues: CASSLGEDRGYNEQFF. DNA of the CDR3: TGTGCCAGCAGCTTAGGGGAGGACAGGGGTTACAATGAGCAGTTCTTC.

In its sample, this clone was seen a few times. The rearrangement links TRBV7-9 to TRBJ2-7; 8 bases match TRBD1. CDR3 length: 18 amino acids. V shed 5 bases and J 3 bases; nucleotides not matched to a gene: 18. CDR1 and CDR2 (germline): SEHNR, FQNEAQ (reference sequence). The DNA for the CDR3 is TGTGCCAGCAGCCCTCGTCGAGGGGACAGGCGCAAGGACTACGAGCAGTACTTC. This codes for CASSPRRGDRRKDYEQYF.

The CDR3 region has the DNA TGTGCCAGCAGGTCTACTAGCGGGTCTTACAATGAGCAGTTCTTC. This gives the protein CASRSTSGSYNEQFF. V and J are TRBV4-2 and TRBJ2-1; TRBD2 matches at 9 bases. Germline values: CDR1 LGHNA, CDR2 YNFKEQ. CDR3 length: 15 amino acids. J gave up 4 bases and V 6 bases, and 7 bases lay outside the gene matches.

The V gene is TRBV4-1, the J gene TRBJ1-2; D unclear. The CDR3 sequence is 14 residues long. Looked up from germline, CDR1 is MGHRA and CDR2 is YSYEKL. The germline V and J ends were trimmed by 1 base and 4 bases, with 10 bases remaining between them. CDR3 sequence (DNA): TGCGCCAGCAGCCAAGCCGCAGCTTCCTATGGCTACACCTTC. Translating gives CASSQAAASYGYTF.

This clone was detected a few times. The rearrangement links TRBV11-2 to TRBJ2-1; TRBD2 is a possible D gene (6 bases). V was trimmed by 5 bases and J by 3 bases, leaving 8 bases between them. Per germline, CDR1 SGHAT and CDR2 FQNNGV. The CDR3 runs to 13 residues. The CDR3 sequence: CASSGLIYNEQFF. CDR3 DNA: TGTGCCAGCAGCGGACTAATCTACAATGAGCAGTTCTTC.

This clone was detected once. V gene TRBV15 combines with J gene TRBJ2-1, with D unclear. CDR1 and CDR2 (germline): LNHNV, YYDKDF (reference sequence). The CDR3 is 13 amino acids. The V end was cut by 2 bases, the J end by 12 bases, with 14 bases between. This chain's CDR3 is CATSRSDSSGQFF. Here the CDR3 DNA reads TGTGCCACCAGCAGATCTGACTCTTCCGGGCAGTTCTTC. Full variable domain (outside the CDR3, taken from reference TRBV15 and TRBJ2-1): DAMVIQNPRYQVTQFGKPVTLSCSQTLNHNVMYWYQQKSSQAPKLLFHYYDKDFNNEADTPDNFQSRRPNTSFCFLDIRSPGLGDTAMYLCATSRSDSSGQFFGPGTRLTVL.

The genes are TRBV28 and TRBJ2-1; D is unclear. Germline assignment: CDR1 MDHEN and CDR2 SYDVKM. CDR3 size: 16 residues. The V and J ends lost 4 bases and 1 base respectively, with 14 bases between them. CDR3 DNA sequence: TGTGCCAGCAGTTCACTGACTCGATCTTCCTACAATGAGCAGTTCTTC. Protein product: CASSSLTRSSYNEQFF.

This clone has just one count. The chain has TRBV2 and TRBJ2-1; 9 bases line up with TRBD1. Germline CDR1 and CDR2: SNHLY and FYNNEI. The CDR3 has 14 amino acids. Losses at the gene ends were 6 bases for V and 4 bases for J; bases not matched to a gene: 4. The CDR3 is CASSLTGGYNEQFF. CDR3 bases: TGTGCCAGCAGCCTGACAGGGGGATACAATGAGCAGTTCTTC.

The count of this clone is one. V gene TRBV11-2 combines with J gene TRBJ2-7; D may be TRBD1 or TRBD2 (5 bases each). The germline V gene has CDR1 SGHAT and CDR2 FQNNGV. Trimming left V 2 bases short and J 6 bases short, with 11 bases between. This CDR3 is built from 13 residues. The CDR3 DNA reads as TGTGCCAGCAGCTTATCGGGGACGGGCGAGCAGTACTTC. As protein: CASSLSGTGEQYF.

The rearrangement links TRBV7-9 to TRBJ1-4; no firm D call. Trimming stripped 5 bases from V and 7 bases from J, with 14 bases between. Germline V gene data show CDR1 as SEHNR and CDR2 as FQNEAQ (reference sequence). The CDR3 runs 14 residues. The CDR3 is CASSNPPAGEKLFF. Written as DNA, the CDR3 is TGTGCCAGCAGCAACCCTCCGGCAGGTGAAAAACTGTTTTTT.

This clone showed up just a few times. The chain carries TRBV5-4 and TRBJ2-5; D may be TRBD2 (6 bases). The CDR3 consists of 16 residues. Germline V CDR1 and CDR2: SGHNT, YYREEE (reference sequence). V was clipped by 0 bases and J by 3 bases, with 15 bases between them. CDR3 coding DNA: TGTGCCAGCAGCTTGGTAGGGTCTGGCGGGAAAGAGACCCAGTACTTC. Its protein product is CASSLVGSGGKETQYF. Supplemented by reference TRBV5-4 and TRBJ2-5, the full variable domain reads ETGVTQSPTHLIKTRGQQVTLRCSSQSGHNTVSWYQQALGQGPQFIFQYYREEENGRGNFPPRFSGLQFPNYSSELNVNALELDDSALYLCASSLVGSGGKETQYFGPGTRLLVL.

The chain carries TRBV4-1 and TRBJ2-7, with D perhaps matching TRBD1 (6 bases). This CDR3 is built from 15 residues. Trimming took off 1 base at V and 4 bases at J, with 14 bases between the two ends. Per germline, CDR1 MGHRA and CDR2 YSYEKL. CDR3 sequence: CASSQVRDTYYEQYF. CDR3 sequence (DNA): TGCGCCAGCAGCCAAGTCAGGGACACATATTACGAGCAGTACTTC.

This chain uses TRBV10-3 with TRBJ2-5, with a possible D match to TRBD2 (6 bases). The tail of the sequence fits TRBJ2-7 better, so the J call may be wrong. The CDR3 runs to 15 residues. Germline CDR1 reads ENHRY; CDR2 reads SYGVKD. CDR3 in DNA: TGTGCCATCAGTGAGACCGATGGGGGGACTCGCGAGCAGTACTTC. The encoded protein is CAISETDGGTREQYF.

The table lists this clone with a count of one. The chain's CDR3 is CASSTGQLTDTQYF. CDR3 in DNA: TGTGCCAGTAGTACCGGACAGCTCACAGATACGCAGTATTTT. The rearrangement links TRBV19 to TRBJ2-3; tentatively, D is TRBD1 (6 bases). V was pared by 4 bases and J by 2 bases, with 10 bases between. Germline CDR1 LNHDA, CDR2 SQIVND (reference sequence). The CDR3 covers 14 residues.

This sequence joins TRBV11-3 and TRBJ1-2; D is uncertain. The CDR3 runs 12 residues. With 1 base removed from V and 7 bases from J, the gap between germline ends came to 7 bases. Germline CDR1 SGHNT, CDR2 YENEEA. CDR3 residues: CASSLGVVGYTF. DNA of the CDR3: TGTGCCAGCAGCTTAGGGGTGGTTGGCTACACCTTC.

CDR3 in amino acids: CASSYSGLADNEQFF. CDR3 coding DNA: TGTGCCAGCAGTTACTCGGGACTAGCGGACAATGAGCAGTTCTTC. The J gene is TRBJ2-1, the V gene TRBV6-6, with 11 bases that match TRBD2. Germline loops: CDR1 MNHNY, CDR2 SVGAGI (reference sequence). The CDR3 is made up of 15 amino acids. The junction had 0 bases not matched to a gene; V was cut back by 0 bases and J by 5 bases.

The V gene is TRBV7-2, the J gene TRBJ2-3; the D is unclear. The germline CDR1 and CDR2 sequences are SGHTA and FQGNSA. CDR3 size: 16 residues. The V and J ends lost 1 base and 8 bases respectively, with 19 bases between them. CDR3 region: CASSLEGFWSPGTQYF. As DNA, the CDR3 is TGTGCCAGCAGCTTAGAAGGTTTTTGGTCCCCTGGTACGCAGTATTTT.